The T cell receptor beta chain described here comes from a study of Graves' ophthalmopathy and Graves' hyperthyroidism. Overall study results and limits: Ophthalmopathy progression was predicted by the model at just over 70% sensitivity and roughly 72% specificity. Using a 13-signature model, the authors split ophthalmopathy from stable hyperthyroidism, with about 88% sensitivity and around 84% specificity.

The germline V gene has CDR1 GTSNPN and CDR2 SVGIG (reference sequence). CDR3 length equals 14 residues. Trimming left V 1 base short and J 2 bases short, with 11 bases between. Transcripts of RNA were the source for amplifying TCR beta CDR3 regions. The authors performed first-round RT-PCR with HTBI primers and then a second-round multiplex PCR. TCRdb used MiXCR to reprocess the multiplex PCR reads, holding one entry per CDR3 protein. The data contain roughly 400,000 distinct CDR3 sequences, over 15% of them seen just once; the ten biggest clones take up roughly 7%. To note about this clonotype: No antigen is known for it.

The chain joins TRBV30 to TRBJ1-1, with D unclear. Input material: peripheral blood. The receptor's source is a young woman with stable Graves' hyperthyroidism. DNA for the CDR3: TGTGCCTGGAGTGCCACGACGTTAAACACTGAAGCTTTCTTT. Protein sequence: CAWSATTLNTEAFF.